The clone carrying this T cell receptor beta chain was observed at least ten times. Antigen unknown. The data were obtained in a study of T cells in Graves' hyperthyroidism and ophthalmopathy. Whole-study results and caveats: Also found in blood were most expanded thyroid clonotypes above 0.001.

The CDR3 has 13 residues. V lost 2 bases and J lost 2, with 4 bases in between. The TCR beta CDR3 regions underwent amplification using RNA transcripts as the source. The HTBI primer set served for first-round RT-PCR of the TCR CDR3. Each CDR3 protein gets one entry after TCRdb re-called the multiplex PCR reads with MiXCR. The sample holds hundreds of thousands of distinct CDR3 sequences, approximately 16% seen once. Diagnoses were established using clinical symptoms, serum thyroxine and TRAb, thyroid ultrasound and orbital computed tomography. The chain links TRBV12-3 or TRBV12-4 to TRBJ1-5; D uncertain. Sequenced input: blood. The source of this sequence is a woman aged 18-29 years with Graves' hyperthyroidism. The CDR3 nucleotides read TGTGCCAGCAGTTTATCCCGCAATCAGCCCCAGCATTTT. Amino acids: CASSLSRNQPQHF.